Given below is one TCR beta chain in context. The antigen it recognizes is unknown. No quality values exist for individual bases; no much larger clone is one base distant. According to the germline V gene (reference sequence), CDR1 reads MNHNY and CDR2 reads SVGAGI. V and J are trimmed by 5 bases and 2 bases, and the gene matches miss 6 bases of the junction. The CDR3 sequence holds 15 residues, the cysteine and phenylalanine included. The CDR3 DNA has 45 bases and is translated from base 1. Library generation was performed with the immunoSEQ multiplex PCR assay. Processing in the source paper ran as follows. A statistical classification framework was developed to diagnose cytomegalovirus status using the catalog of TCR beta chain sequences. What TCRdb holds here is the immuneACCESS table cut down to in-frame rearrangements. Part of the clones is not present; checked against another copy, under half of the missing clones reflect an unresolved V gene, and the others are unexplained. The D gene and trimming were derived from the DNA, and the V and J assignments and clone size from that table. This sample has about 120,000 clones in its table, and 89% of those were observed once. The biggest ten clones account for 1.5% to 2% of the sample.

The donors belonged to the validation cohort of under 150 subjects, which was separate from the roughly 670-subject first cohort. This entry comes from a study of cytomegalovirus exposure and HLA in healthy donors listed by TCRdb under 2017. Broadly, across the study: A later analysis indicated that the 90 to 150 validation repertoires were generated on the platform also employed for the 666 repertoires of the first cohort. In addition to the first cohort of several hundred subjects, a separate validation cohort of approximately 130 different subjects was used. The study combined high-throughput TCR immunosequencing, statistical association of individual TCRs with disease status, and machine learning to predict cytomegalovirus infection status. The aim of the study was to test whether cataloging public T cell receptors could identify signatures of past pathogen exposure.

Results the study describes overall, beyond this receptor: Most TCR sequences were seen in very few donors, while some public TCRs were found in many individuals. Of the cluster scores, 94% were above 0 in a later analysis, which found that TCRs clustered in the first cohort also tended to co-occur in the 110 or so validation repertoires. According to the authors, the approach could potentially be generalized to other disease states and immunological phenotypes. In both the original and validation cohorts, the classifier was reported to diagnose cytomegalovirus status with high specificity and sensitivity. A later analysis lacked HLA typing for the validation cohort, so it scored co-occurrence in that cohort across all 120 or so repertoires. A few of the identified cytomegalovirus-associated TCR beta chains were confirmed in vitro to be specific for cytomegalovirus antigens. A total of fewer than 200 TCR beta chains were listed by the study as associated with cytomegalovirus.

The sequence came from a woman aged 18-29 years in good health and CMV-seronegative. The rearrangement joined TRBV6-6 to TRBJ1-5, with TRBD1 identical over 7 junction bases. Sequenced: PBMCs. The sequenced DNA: TGTGCCAGCAGTCTCAGGGACAGCGGCAATCAGCCCCAGCATTTT. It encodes CASSLRDSGNQPQHF.